The following is a T cell receptor beta chain sequence with its context. There are many counts of this clonotype. Its antigen target is currently unknown. Base qualities are not recorded, but no much larger clone differs from it by a single base. This entry is derived from a study of T cells in Graves' hyperthyroidism and ophthalmopathy (dated by TCRdb to about 2019). With regard to the full study: Peripheral blood samples were taken at initial diagnosis, before any treatment was given. Prospective prediction of ophthalmopathy was tested in an independent validation cohort consisting of about 20 hyperthyroidism patients and some 17 patients who later progressed to ophthalmopathy. In addition, the study compared T-cell repertoires in thyroid tissue and in blood from roughly 6 Graves' hyperthyroidism patients. After blood sampling, hyperthyroidism patients were treated with methimazole at a starting dose of 30 mg daily, and ophthalmopathy patients were treated with high-dose intravenous methylprednisolone. The paper describes TCR Vbeta CDR3 sequencing of 140 or so peripheral blood samples, made up of about 41 ophthalmopathy patients, 70 to 75 hyperthyroidism patients and 17 progressor patients. A discovery cohort of about a hundred patients, 43 with Graves' ophthalmopathy and 57 with stable Graves' hyperthyroidism, was used to find distinguishing TCR V-J signatures. The approximately 98 discovery patients were randomly divided into training and test sets at a 7:3 ratio.

Its CDR3 holds 15 amino acids, cysteine through phenylalanine. The only DNA kept is the CDR3, 45 bases in frame from the first base. According to the germline V gene (reference sequence), CDR1 reads MNHEY and CDR2 reads SMNVEV. At the junction V is shortened by 7 bases and J by 3 bases, with 19 bases in between. Moderately to severely active disease, a Clinical Activity Score of at least 3, a NOSPECS grade of at least 4, and a duration under 3 months were present in ophthalmopathy patients. Any patient with an uncontrolled infection, another autoimmune disease, pregnancy or lactation was excluded. Diagnoses relied on clinical symptoms, serum thyroxine and TRAb, thyroid ultrasound and orbital computed tomography. PBMCs were isolated from roughly 10 ml of fresh peripheral blood by Ficoll-Paque density gradient centrifugation. Trizol reagent was used to extract total RNA, and RNA quality was then checked on an Agilent 2100 Bioanalyzer.

General study outcomes and caveats: No statistical method was used to set the sample size in advance, and investigators knew the group allocation. In validation, the model predicted progression to ophthalmopathy a median of around 6.5 months before onset, with about 71% sensitivity and about 72% specificity. Most expanded thyroid clonotypes (frequency above 0.001) were also detected in blood, a finding suggesting that blood repertoires may reflect thyroid immune responses. A 13 V-J signature model separated ophthalmopathy from stable hyperthyroidism, with roughly 88% sensitivity and roughly 84% specificity in cross-validation and 80%/75% in testing.

The TCR beta CDR3 regions were amplified from RNA transcripts. The first round of RT-PCR for the TCR CDR3 was performed with the HTBI primer set and the Qiagen OneStep RT-PCR kit. A second multiplex PCR round built the libraries, followed by size selection and purification. Paired-end sequencing of the libraries was performed with 100 bp reads on an Illumina HiSeq2000. Per the source publication's procedure: SOAPnuke was used to process the raw data, throwing out any read that contained adapters or uncalled bases, had a mean Phred below 15, or lacked an exact constant-primer or identifier match. High-quality paired reads were merged with COPE v1.2.5, and unique nucleotide sequences were defined as clonotypes. MiTCR v1.1 was used to align clonotypes to the IMGT TRBV, TRBD and TRBJ reference segments. The analysis was restricted to V-J combinations with a frequency above 0.0001, which together covered just over 98% of the repertoires. The TCS score was defined as the ratio of F50 (clonal expansion) to E x V (chaos), calculated using BLOSUM62-based TCRdist between CDR3 peptides within each V-J. Welch's t-statistics and random forest reduced fewer than 550 V-J features to under 15, which were used in a naive Bayes classifier (R e1071). TCRdb trimmed the raw reads at Q25, called clones with MiXCR and kept productive beta chains. Identical CDR3 proteins give one entry, which carries the most common genes and DNA. The V and J calls come from TCRdb's annotation, not from the publication. Within this sample are about 530,000 distinct CDR3 sequences, with about 15% of them counted one time only. Jointly, the top ten make up approximately 15% of the sample.

Sequenced material: blood. The TCR comes from a woman between 18 and 29 years old with Graves' ophthalmopathy. This receptor chain uses TRBV27 and TRBJ2-7; matching of 6 bases hints at TRBD2 as the D gene. The encoded CDR3 is CASTLRAGGIYEQYF. The sequence in DNA is TGTGCCAGCACCCTCCGGGCCGGGGGTATCTACGAGCAGTACTTC.